These 5 T cell receptor beta chains originate from one sample sequenced in a study of cytomegalovirus exposure and HLA in healthy donors. The primer mix had 60 Vbeta and 13 Jbeta primers. TCRdb's copy holds only in-frame clones and misses some; the assay was immunoSEQ multiplex PCR. There are about 160,000 clones in the sample; approximately 79% occur only once, and under 1.5% lies in the top ten. The sequenced sample consisted of PBMCs. All receptors come from a man aged 60-69 years in good health and CMV-seronegative.

This rearrangement joins TRBV9 to TRBJ2-5; 10 bases are a match to TRBD1. This CDR3 contains 17 residues. Germline assignment: CDR1 SGDLS and CDR2 YYNGEE. Trimming removed 1 base from V and 2 bases from J; junction bases left unmatched: 8. CDR3 sequence reads: CASSVSGGQGVQETQYF. Written as DNA, the CDR3 is TGTGCCAGCAGCGTAAGTGGCGGACAGGGGGTTCAAGAGACCCAGTACTTC.

The chain employs TRBV11-1 and TRBJ2-1, with D maybe TRBD2 (6 bases). Germline CDR1 and CDR2: SGHAT and FQDESV (reference sequence). V was cut by 5 bases and J by 1 base, with 15 bases left in between. The CDR3 has 16 amino acids. DNA of the CDR3: TGTGCCAGCAGCGCCGCCCGCGGGGCGTCCTACAATGAGCAGTTCTTC. The encoded protein is CASSAARGASYNEQFF.

In this sample, this clone turned up once. The J gene is TRBJ1-5, the V gene TRBV27; 7 bases agree with TRBD1. Germline CDR1 MNHEY, CDR2 SMNVEV (reference sequence). V was clipped by 3 bases and J by 4 bases; unmatched bases: 6. CDR3 length: 15 amino acids. Here the CDR3 reads CASSLGPGQNQPQHF. The CDR3 region has the DNA TGTGCCAGCAGTTTGGGACCGGGACAGAATCAGCCCCAGCATTTT.

This clone was observed once. The chain is built from TRBV25-1 and TRBJ1-3, with 7 nucleotides matching TRBD1. Germline V gene sequence: CDR1 MGHDK, CDR2 SYGVNS. The CDR3 sequence is 15 residues long. V trimming: 8 bases; J trimming: 3 bases; junction bases outside the gene matches: 10. The CDR3 protein is CASAGTASFGNTIYF. For the CDR3, the DNA is TGTGCCAGCGCCGGGACAGCGTCTTTTGGAAACACCATATATTTT.

The V gene is TRBV27, the J gene TRBJ1-5; weak D call: TRBD1 (5 bases). V was pared by 3 bases and J by 2 bases, with 20 bases between. Per germline, CDR1 MNHEY and CDR2 SMNVEV (reference sequence). CDR3 length: 18 amino acids. DNA of the CDR3: TGTGCCAGCAGTTTTTTTATTACAGGCCAGTGGGGCAATCAGCCCCAGCATTTT. This codes for CASSFFITGQWGNQPQHF.